Listed below are T cell receptor beta chains from one sample, sequenced in a study of OX40 agonist ivuxolimab in advanced cancers. Using immunoSEQ multiplex PCR, the repertoire was profiled, and TCRdb retains in-frame clones only, with some absent. The sample has 70,000 to 95,000 clones, about nine tenths seen once. This sample comprised CD4+ or CD8+ T cells sorted from blood, obtained in a trial of the OX40 agonist ivuxolimab. The receptors shown here come from an adult with an advanced solid tumor such as melanoma, head and neck, liver or kidney cancer. CDR3s include the opening cysteine and the closing phenylalanine or tryptophan. The order of the fields is D gene, V gene, J gene, clone size, CDR3 protein, CDR3 DNA. D genes are given only for firm matches. Only part of the rows carry a size: once, few, many, or a class if the clone is expanded.

d_gene: .; v_gene: TRBV7-9; j_gene: TRBJ2-2; abundance: few; CDR3aa: CASSSIETSGTGELFF; CDR3nt: TGTGCCAGCAGCTCCATAGAGACGTCGGGGACCGGGGAGCTGTTTTTT
d_gene: .; v_gene: TRBV25-1; j_gene: TRBJ2-3; abundance: .; CDR3aa: CASLPPRDKDWSTDTQYF; CDR3nt: TGTGCCAGCCTTCCTCCCCGGGACAAGGATTGGTCCACAGATACGCAGTATTTT
d_gene: TRBD1; v_gene: TRBV10-3; j_gene: TRBJ2-2; abundance: .; CDR3aa: CAISARGGTGSGGELFF; CDR3nt: TGTGCCATCAGTGCGCGGGGAGGGACAGGGTCCGGCGGGGAGCTGTTTTTT
d_gene: .; v_gene: TRBV6-5; j_gene: TRBJ1-3; abundance: .; CDR3aa: CASSYSGGARGNTIYF; CDR3nt: TGTGCCAGCAGTTACTCTGGGGGGGCAAGGGGAAACACCATATATTTT
d_gene: .; v_gene: TRBV5-6; j_gene: TRBJ2-7; abundance: .; CDR3aa: CASSLHGAYEQYF; CDR3nt: TGTGCCAGCAGTCTTCATGGGGCCTACGAGCAGTACTTC
d_gene: TRBD1; v_gene: TRBV6-5; j_gene: TRBJ1-6; abundance: few; CDR3aa: CASSYRQGANSPLHF; CDR3nt: TGTGCCAGCAGTTATAGACAGGGGGCGAATTCACCCCTCCACTTT
d_gene: .; v_gene: TRBV11-2; j_gene: TRBJ1-3; abundance: .; CDR3aa: CASSVQGNTIYF; CDR3nt: TGTGCCAGCAGCGTACAAGGAAACACCATATATTTT
d_gene: .; v_gene: TRBV6-6; j_gene: TRBJ1-2; abundance: .; CDR3aa: CASSGGFDYGYTF; CDR3nt: TGTGCCAGCAGTGGAGGGTTTGACTATGGCTACACCTTC
d_gene: TRBD1; v_gene: TRBV4-1; j_gene: TRBJ1-5; abundance: .; CDR3aa: CASSQGTGSDYGNQPQHF; CDR3nt: TGCGCCAGCAGCCAAGGGACAGGGTCTGATTATGGCAATCAGCCCCAGCATTTT
d_gene: .; v_gene: TRBV19; j_gene: TRBJ2-3; abundance: once; CDR3aa: CASSVRLGTDTQYF; CDR3nt: TGTGCCAGTAGTGTACGACTAGGCACAGATACGCAGTATTTT
d_gene: .; v_gene: TRBV5-6; j_gene: TRBJ1-1; abundance: .; CDR3aa: CASSLRGGHTEAFF; CDR3nt: TGTGCCAGCAGCTTGCGCGGGGGGCACACTGAAGCTTTCTTT
d_gene: .; v_gene: TRBV7-9; j_gene: TRBJ1-6; abundance: few; CDR3aa: CASSARLEKGSPLHF; CDR3nt: TGTGCCAGCAGCGCCCGTCTCGAAAAGGGATCACCCCTCCACTTT
d_gene: .; v_gene: TRBV27; j_gene: TRBJ2-2; abundance: .; CDR3aa: CASGRGAVF; CDR3nt: TGTGCCAGCGGGCGGGGAGCTGTTTTT
d_gene: .; v_gene: TRBV5-1; j_gene: TRBJ2-5; abundance: .; CDR3aa: CASSLVQIQETQYF; CDR3nt: TGCGCCAGCAGCTTGGTCCAGATTCAAGAGACCCAGTACTTC
d_gene: TRBD1; v_gene: TRBV7-9; j_gene: TRBJ1-3; abundance: .; CDR3aa: CASSFGTDSGNTIYF; CDR3nt: TGTGCCAGCAGCTTCGGGACAGACTCTGGAAACACCATATATTTT
d_gene: TRBD2; v_gene: TRBV6-4; j_gene: TRBJ2-3; abundance: once; CDR3aa: CASSDSGTSGNTQYF; CDR3nt: TGTGCCAGCAGTGACTCTGGGACTAGCGGAAATACGCAGTATTTT
d_gene: TRBD1; v_gene: TRBV9; j_gene: TRBJ1-2; abundance: .; CDR3aa: CASSDFGGGGNYGYTF; CDR3nt: TGTGCCAGCAGCGACTTCGGAGGAGGGGGCAACTATGGCTACACCTTC
d_gene: .; v_gene: TRBV28; j_gene: TRBJ1-6; abundance: .; CDR3aa: CASSLGGTKNSPLHF; CDR3nt: TGTGCCAGCAGTTTAGGTGGGACAAAGAATTCACCCCTCCACTTT
d_gene: .; v_gene: TRBV29-1; j_gene: TRBJ1-1; abundance: .; CDR3aa: CSAALGRGYGTEAFF; CDR3nt: TGCAGCGCCGCGCTCGGCAGGGGCTATGGGACTGAAGCTTTCTTT
d_gene: TRBD1; v_gene: TRBV5-1; j_gene: TRBJ2-3; abundance: few; CDR3aa: CASSSTTGGTDTQYF; CDR3nt: TGCGCCAGCAGCTCGACGACAGGGGGCACAGATACGCAGTATTTT
d_gene: TRBD2; v_gene: TRBV7-3; j_gene: TRBJ2-3; abundance: .; CDR3aa: CASGAGGNTDTQYF; CDR3nt: TGTGCCAGCGGAGCGGGGGGGAACACAGATACGCAGTATTTT
d_gene: .; v_gene: TRBV15; j_gene: TRBJ2-7; abundance: .; CDR3aa: CATSRDSYEQYF; CDR3nt: TGTGCCACCAGCAGAGACTCCTACGAGCAGTACTTC
d_gene: TRBD1; v_gene: TRBV27; j_gene: TRBJ2-2; abundance: .; CDR3aa: CASSPKTGTGELFF; CDR3nt: TGTGCCAGCAGTCCCAAGACAGGGACCGGGGAGCTGTTTTTT
d_gene: TRBD1; v_gene: TRBV4-1; j_gene: TRBJ1-1; abundance: .; CDR3aa: CASSQDKGAPDTEAFF; CDR3nt: TGCGCCAGCAGCCAAGATAAGGGGGCGCCGGACACTGAAGCTTTCTTT
d_gene: .; v_gene: TRBV6-1; j_gene: TRBJ2-1; abundance: .; CDR3aa: CASSEGGLAFSYNEQFF; CDR3nt: TGTGCCAGCAGTGAAGGGGGGCTAGCATTTTCCTACAATGAGCAGTTCTTC
d_gene: .; v_gene: TRBV19; j_gene: TRBJ2-2; abundance: .; CDR3aa: CASKGGAASNTGELFF; CDR3nt: TGTGCCAGTAAAGGGGGGGCGGCGTCAAACACCGGGGAGCTGTTTTTT
d_gene: .; v_gene: TRBV5-1; j_gene: TRBJ2-5; abundance: .; CDR3aa: CASSLEAHETQYF; CDR3nt: TGCGCCAGCAGCTTGGAGGCCCATGAGACCCAGTACTTC